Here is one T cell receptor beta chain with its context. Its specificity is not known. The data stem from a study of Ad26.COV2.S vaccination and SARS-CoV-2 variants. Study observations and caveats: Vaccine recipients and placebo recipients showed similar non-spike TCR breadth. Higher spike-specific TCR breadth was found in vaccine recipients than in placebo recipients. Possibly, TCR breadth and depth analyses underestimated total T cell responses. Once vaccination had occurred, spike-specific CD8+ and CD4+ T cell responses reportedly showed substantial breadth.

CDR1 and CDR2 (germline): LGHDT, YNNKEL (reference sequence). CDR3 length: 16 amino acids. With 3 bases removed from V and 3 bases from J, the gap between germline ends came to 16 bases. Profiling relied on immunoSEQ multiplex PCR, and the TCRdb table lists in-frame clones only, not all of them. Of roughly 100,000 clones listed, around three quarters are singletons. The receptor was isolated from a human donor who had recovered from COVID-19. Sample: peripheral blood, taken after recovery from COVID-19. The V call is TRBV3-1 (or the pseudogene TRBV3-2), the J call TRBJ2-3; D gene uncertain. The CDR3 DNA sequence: TGTGCCAGCAGCCAGAGAGGCTCCGCCACAACAGATACGCAGTATTTT. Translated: CASSQRGSATTDTQYF.